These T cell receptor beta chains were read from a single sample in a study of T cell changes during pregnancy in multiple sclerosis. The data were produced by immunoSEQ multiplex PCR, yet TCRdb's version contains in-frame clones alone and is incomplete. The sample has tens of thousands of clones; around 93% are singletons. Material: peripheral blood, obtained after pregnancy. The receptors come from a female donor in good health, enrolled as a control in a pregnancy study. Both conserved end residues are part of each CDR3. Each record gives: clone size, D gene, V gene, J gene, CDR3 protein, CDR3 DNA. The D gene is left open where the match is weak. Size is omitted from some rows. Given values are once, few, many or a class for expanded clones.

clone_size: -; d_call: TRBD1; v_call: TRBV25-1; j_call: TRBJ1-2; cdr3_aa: CASSNGQGVYGYTF; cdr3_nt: TGTGCCAGCAGTAACGGACAGGGGGTTTATGGCTACACCTTC
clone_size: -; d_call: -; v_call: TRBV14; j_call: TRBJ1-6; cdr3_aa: CASSQARLFNSPLHF; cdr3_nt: TGTGCCAGCAGCCAAGCGAGACTGTTTAATTCACCCCTCCACTTT
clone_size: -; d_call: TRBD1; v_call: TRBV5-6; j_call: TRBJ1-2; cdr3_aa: CASTYRGGGGSYGYTF; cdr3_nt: TGTGCCAGCACCTACCGAGGTGGAGGGGGCAGCTATGGCTACACCTTC
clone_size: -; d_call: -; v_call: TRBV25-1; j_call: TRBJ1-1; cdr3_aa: CASSDPTGGFTEAFF; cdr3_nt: TGTGCCAGCAGTGACCCCACGGGAGGGTTCACTGAAGCTTTCTTT
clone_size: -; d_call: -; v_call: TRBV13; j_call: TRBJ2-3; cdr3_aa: CASSPDRVTQYF; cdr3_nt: TGTGCCAGCAGCCCCGATCGGGTTACGCAGTATTTT
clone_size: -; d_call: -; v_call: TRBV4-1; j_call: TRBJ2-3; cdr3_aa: CASSQGGGSSTDTQYF; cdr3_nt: TGCGCCAGCAGCCAGGGGGGAGGCAGCAGCACAGATACGCAGTATTTT
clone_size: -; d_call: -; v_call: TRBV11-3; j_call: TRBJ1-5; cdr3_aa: CASSSRQPQHF; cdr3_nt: TGTGCCAGCAGCTCTCGGCAGCCCCAGCATTTT
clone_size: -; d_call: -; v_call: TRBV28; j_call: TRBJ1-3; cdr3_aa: CASSLSGLGNTIYF; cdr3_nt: TGTGCCAGCAGTTTGTCAGGGTTAGGAAACACCATATATTTT
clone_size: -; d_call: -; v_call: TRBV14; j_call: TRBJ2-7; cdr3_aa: CASSQESDYEQYF; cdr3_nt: TGTGCCAGCAGCCAAGAAAGCGACTACGAGCAGTACTTC
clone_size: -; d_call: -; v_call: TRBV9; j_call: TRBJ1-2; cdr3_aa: CASSGGQRIYGYTF; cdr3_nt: TGTGCCAGCAGCGGAGGACAGCGAATTTATGGCTACACCTTC
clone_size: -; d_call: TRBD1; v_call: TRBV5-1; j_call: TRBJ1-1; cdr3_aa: CASSLGTGRGTEAFF; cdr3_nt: TGCGCCAGCAGCTTGGGGACAGGACGAGGCACTGAAGCTTTCTTT
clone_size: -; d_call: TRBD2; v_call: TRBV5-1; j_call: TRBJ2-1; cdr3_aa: CASSLAGGEGHNEQFF; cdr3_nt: TGCGCCAGCAGCTTGGCCGGGGGGGAGGGACACAATGAGCAGTTCTTC
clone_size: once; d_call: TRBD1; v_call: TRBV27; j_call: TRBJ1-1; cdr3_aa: CASSLVGTGGITEAFF; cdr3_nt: TGTGCCAGCAGTTTAGTAGGGACAGGGGGCATCACTGAAGCTTTCTTT
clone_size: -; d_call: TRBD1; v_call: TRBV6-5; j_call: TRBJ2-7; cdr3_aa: CASSRDSLYHYEQYF; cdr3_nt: TGTGCCAGCAGCCGGGACAGCTTATACCACTACGAGCAGTACTTC
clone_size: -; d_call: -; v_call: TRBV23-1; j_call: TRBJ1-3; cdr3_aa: CASSQAVGGESSGNTIYF; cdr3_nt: TGCGCCAGCAGTCAAGCGGTGGGTGGGGAGAGCTCTGGAAACACCATATATTTT
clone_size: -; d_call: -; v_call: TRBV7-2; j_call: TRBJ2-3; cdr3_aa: CASSLTLPTDTQYF; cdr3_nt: TGTGCCAGCAGCTTAACTCTCCCCACAGATACGCAGTATTTT
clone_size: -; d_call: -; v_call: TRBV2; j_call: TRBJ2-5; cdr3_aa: CAGTRGQETQYF; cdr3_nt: TGTGCCGGAACACGAGGCCAAGAGACCCAGTACTTC
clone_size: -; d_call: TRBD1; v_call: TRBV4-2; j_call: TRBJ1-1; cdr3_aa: CASSQQGALGTEAFF; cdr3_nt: TGTGCCAGCAGCCAACAGGGGGCTCTAGGCACTGAAGCTTTCTTT
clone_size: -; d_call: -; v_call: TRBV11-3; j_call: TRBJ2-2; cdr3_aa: CASAGDRGTGELFF; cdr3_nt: TGTGCCAGCGCCGGGGATCGGGGGACCGGGGAGCTGTTTTTT
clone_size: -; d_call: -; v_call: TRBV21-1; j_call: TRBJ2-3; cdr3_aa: CASSKRPFGTGSTDTQYF; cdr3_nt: -
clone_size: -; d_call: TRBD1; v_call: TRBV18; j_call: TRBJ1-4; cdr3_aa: CASSPGQGAGEKLFF; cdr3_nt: TGTGCCAGCTCACCGGGTCAGGGGGCCGGTGAAAAACTGTTTTTT
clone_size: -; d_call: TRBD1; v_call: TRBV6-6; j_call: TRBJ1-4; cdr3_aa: CASSYSLGTGNEKLFF; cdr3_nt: TGTGCCAGCAGTTACTCGCTAGGGACAGGGAATGAAAAACTGTTTTTT
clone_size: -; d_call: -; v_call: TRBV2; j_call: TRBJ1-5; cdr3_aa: CASSEAGGKSNQPQHF; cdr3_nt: TGTGCCAGCAGTGAAGCGGGGGGGAAGAGCAATCAGCCCCAGCATTTT
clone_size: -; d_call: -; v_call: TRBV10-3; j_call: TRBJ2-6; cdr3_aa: CAISEDFTATGANVLTF; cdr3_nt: TGTGCCATCAGTGAGGATTTTACTGCTACTGGGGCCAACGTCCTGACTTTC
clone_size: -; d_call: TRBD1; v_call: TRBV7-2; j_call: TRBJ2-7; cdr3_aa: CASSSGTGSRYEQYF; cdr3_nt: TGTGCCAGCAGCTCTGGGACAGGATCCCGTTACGAGCAGTACTTC
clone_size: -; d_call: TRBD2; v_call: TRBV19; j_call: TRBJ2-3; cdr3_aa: CASSGSGRSGADTQYF; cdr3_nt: TGTGCCAGTAGTGGTAGCGGGAGGTCCGGGGCAGATACGCAGTATTTT
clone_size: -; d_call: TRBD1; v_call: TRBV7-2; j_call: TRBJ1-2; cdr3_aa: CASSADTGTGLGYTF; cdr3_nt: TGTGCCAGCAGCGCGGACACCGGGACAGGTCTCGGCTACACCTTC
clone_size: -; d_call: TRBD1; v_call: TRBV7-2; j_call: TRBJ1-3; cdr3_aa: CASTRQGAAGNTIYF; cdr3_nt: TGTGCCAGCACCAGACAGGGGGCGGCTGGAAACACCATATATTTT
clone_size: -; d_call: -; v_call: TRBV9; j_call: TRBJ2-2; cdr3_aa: CASSGGRDGNTGELFF; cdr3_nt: TGTGCCAGCAGCGGGGGCCGCGACGGTAACACCGGGGAGCTGTTTTTT
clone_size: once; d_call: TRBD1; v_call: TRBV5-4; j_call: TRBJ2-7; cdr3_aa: CASSRTGGIYEQYF; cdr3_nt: TGTGCCAGCAGCCGGACAGGGGGGATTTACGAGCAGTACTTC
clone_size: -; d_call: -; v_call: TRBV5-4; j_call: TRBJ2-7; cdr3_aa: CASSLEGAYEQYF; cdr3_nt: TGTGCCAGCAGCCTGGAAGGGGCCTACGAGCAGTACTTC
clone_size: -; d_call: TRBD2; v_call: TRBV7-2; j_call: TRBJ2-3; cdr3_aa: CASSLAGSGGLTSTDTQYF; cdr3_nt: TGTGCCAGCAGCTTAGCCGGGAGCGGGGGTCTAACTAGCACAGATACGCAGTATTTT
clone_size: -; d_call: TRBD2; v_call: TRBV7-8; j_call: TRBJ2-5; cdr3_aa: CASSLLAGIYQETQYF; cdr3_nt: TGTGCCAGCAGCTTACTAGCGGGAATATACCAAGAGACCCAGTACTTC
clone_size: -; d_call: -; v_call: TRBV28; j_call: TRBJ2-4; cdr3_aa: CASSRQVMAKNIQYF; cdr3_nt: TGTGCCAGCAGTCGACAGGTGATGGCCAAAAACATTCAGTACTTC
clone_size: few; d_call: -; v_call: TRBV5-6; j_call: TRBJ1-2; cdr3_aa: CASSSWQGYTF; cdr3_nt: TGTGCCAGCAGCTCGTGGCAAGGCTACACCTTC
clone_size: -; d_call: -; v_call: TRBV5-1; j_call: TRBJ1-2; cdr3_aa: CASSRDTNYGYTF; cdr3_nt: TGCGCCAGCAGCCGGGACACTAACTATGGCTACACCTTC
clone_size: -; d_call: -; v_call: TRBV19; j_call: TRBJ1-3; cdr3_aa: CATSTVSGNTIYF; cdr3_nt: TGTGCCACCTCGACAGTCTCTGGAAACACCATATATTTT
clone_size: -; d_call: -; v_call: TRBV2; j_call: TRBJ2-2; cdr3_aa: CASRYGAGITGELFF; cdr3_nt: TGTGCCAGCAGATATGGAGCAGGGATCACCGGGGAGCTGTTTTTT
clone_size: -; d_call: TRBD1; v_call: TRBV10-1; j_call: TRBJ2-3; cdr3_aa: CASSKKINRGLRRTDTQYF; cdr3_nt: TGCGCCAGCAGTAAAAAAATTAACAGGGGCCTACGACGCACAGATACGCAGTATTTT
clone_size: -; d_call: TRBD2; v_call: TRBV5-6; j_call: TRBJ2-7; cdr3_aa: CASSASGSYEQYF; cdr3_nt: TGTGCCAGCAGCGCGAGCGGGAGCTACGAGCAGTACTTC
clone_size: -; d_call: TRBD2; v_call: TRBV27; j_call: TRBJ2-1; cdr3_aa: CASSLNGGGYNEQFF; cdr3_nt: TGTGCCAGCAGTTTGAACGGGGGGGGTTACAATGAGCAGTTCTTC
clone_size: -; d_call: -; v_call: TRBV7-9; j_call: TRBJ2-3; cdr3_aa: CASRYGQQPFTDTQYF; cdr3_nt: TGTGCCAGCAGATATGGACAGCAGCCTTTCACAGATACGCAGTATTTT
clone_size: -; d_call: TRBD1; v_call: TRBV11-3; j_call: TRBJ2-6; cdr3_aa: CASSLRTGKGSGANVLTF; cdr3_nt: TGTGCCAGCAGCCTTCGGACAGGGAAGGGGTCTGGGGCCAACGTCCTGACTTTC
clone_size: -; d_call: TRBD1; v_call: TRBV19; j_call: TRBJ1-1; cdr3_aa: CASSTGQGTTEAFF; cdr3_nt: TGTGCCAGTAGTACCGGACAGGGGACCACTGAAGCTTTCTTT
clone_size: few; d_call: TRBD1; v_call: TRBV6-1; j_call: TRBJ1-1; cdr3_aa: CASSEAVTGLTEAFF; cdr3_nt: TGTGCCAGCAGTGAAGCTGTGACAGGGTTAACTGAAGCTTTCTTT
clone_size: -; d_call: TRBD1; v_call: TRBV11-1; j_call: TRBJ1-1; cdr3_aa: CASSPRTGWGINTEAFF; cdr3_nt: TGTGCCAGCAGCCCCAGGACAGGTTGGGGCATAAACACTGAAGCTTTCTTT
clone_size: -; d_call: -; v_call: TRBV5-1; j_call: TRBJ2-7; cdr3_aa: CASSQAGLYEQYF; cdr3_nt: TGCGCCAGCAGCCAAGCGGGCCTTTACGAGCAGTACTTC
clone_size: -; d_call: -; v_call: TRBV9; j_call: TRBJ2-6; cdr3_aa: CASSVVGAGANVLTF; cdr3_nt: TGTGCCAGCAGCGTAGTGGGAGCTGGGGCCAACGTCCTGACTTTC
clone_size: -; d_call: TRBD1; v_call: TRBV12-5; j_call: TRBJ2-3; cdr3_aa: CASGLDRGDTQYF; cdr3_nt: TGTGCTAGTGGTTTGGACAGGGGAGATACGCAGTATTTT
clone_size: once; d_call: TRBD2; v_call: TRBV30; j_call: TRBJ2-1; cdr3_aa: CAWSVGGVSSYNEQFF; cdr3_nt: TGTGCCTGGAGCGTCGGGGGGGTGAGCTCCTACAATGAGCAGTTCTTC
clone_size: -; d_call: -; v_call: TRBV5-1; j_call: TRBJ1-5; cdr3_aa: CASSSVGGQPQHF; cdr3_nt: TGCGCCAGCAGCTCCGTGGGGGGGCAGCCCCAGCATTTT
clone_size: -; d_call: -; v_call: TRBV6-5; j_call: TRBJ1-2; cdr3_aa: CASSSMGGSTYGYTF; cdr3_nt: TGTGCCAGCAGTTCCATGGGCGGGTCGACTTATGGCTACACCTTC
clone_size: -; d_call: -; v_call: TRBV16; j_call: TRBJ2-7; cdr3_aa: CASTRGAYEQYF; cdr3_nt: TGTGCCAGCACCAGGGGGGCCTACGAGCAGTACTTC
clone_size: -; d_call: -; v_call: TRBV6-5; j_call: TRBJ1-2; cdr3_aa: CASSYSGGLHGYTF; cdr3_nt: TGTGCCAGCAGTTACTCTGGGGGCCTTCATGGCTACACCTTC
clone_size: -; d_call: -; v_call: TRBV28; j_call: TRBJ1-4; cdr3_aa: CASSEQGSGWLGEKLFF; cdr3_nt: TGTGCCAGCAGTGAACAGGGTTCGGGGTGGTTGGGTGAAAAACTGTTTTTT
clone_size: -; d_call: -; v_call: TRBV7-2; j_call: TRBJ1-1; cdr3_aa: CASSSQALPSFF; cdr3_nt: TGTGCCAGCAGCTCTCAGGCGTTGCCCAGTTTCTTT
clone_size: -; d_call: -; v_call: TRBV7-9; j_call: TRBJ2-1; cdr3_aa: CASSPPGQQYNEQFF; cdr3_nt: TGTGCCAGCAGCCCCCCCGGACAGCAATACAATGAGCAGTTCTTC
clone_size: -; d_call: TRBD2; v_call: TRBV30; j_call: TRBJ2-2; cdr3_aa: CAWTSGGAAGELFF; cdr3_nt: TGTGCCTGGACTAGCGGGGGGGCCGCCGGGGAGCTGTTTTTT